One and the same sample provided the 6 T cell receptor beta chains below, sequenced in a study of CD8 T cells in Susac syndrome. RNA, at about 0.45 to 1 ug, was reverse transcribed with random hexamers. Using its own MiXCR run on the immunoSEQ multiplex PCR reads, TCRdb lists one record per CDR3 protein. The sample holds approximately 150,000 distinct CDR3 sequences, more than 90% seen once. The sample consisted of CD4+ T cells from PBMCs. All receptors derive from a human donor with Susac syndrome.

The chain has TRBV4-1 and TRBJ2-1, with TRBD2 matching over 9 bases. V lost 1 base and J lost 4; bases outside the gene matches: 8. The CDR3 spans 17 residues. Looked up from germline, CDR1 is MGHRA and CDR2 is YSYEKL. The CDR3 coding sequence is TGCGCCAGCAGCCAAGGCTTGGCTAGCGGGGCATACAATGAGCAGTTCTTC. This sequence encodes CASSQGLASGAYNEQFF.

V usage is TRBV12-3 or TRBV12-4 and J usage is TRBJ1-1; no clear D gene. Trimming cost V 5 bases and J 6 bases, with 10 bases left between them. The length of the CDR3 is 12 residues. The DNA of the CDR3 is TGTGCCAGCAGTCCCGGGATGTCTGAAGCTTTCTTT. Translation: CASSPGMSEAFF.

This clonotype has a single count. V is TRBV15 and J is TRBJ1-3, with D maybe TRBD1 (5 bases). V was cut by 0 bases and J by 3 bases, with 6 bases left in between. Germline CDR1 LNHNV, CDR2 YYDKDF (reference sequence). The CDR3 is 14 amino acids. CDR3 DNA: TGTGCCACCAGCAGAGACAGGGTTGGAAACACCATATATTTT. Encoded protein: CATSRDRVGNTIYF.

The gene calls are TRBV7-9 and TRBJ1-1; D may be TRBD1 (6 bases). The V gene's germline CDR1 is SEHNR and CDR2 FQNEAQ (reference sequence). The CDR3 totals 12 residues. Trimming took 3 bases from V and 13 from J, leaving 15 bases between them. CDR3 DNA: TGTGCCAGCAGCTTGGGAGGGGGACATATTTTCTTT. Protein sequence: CASSLGGGHIFF.

V and J are TRBV29-1 and TRBJ2-1; TRBD2 is a possible D gene (5 bases). The CDR3 extends over 17 amino acids. The V end lost 6 bases, the J end lost 7 bases, and 28 bases lay between the germline ends. Germline CDR1 and CDR2: SQVTM and ANQGSEA. CDR3 sequence (DNA): TGCAGCGTGCGAATGGTAGCGCGAATGTACGTAGGGAATGAGCAGTTCTTC. This translates into CSVRMVARMYVGNEQFF.

This clonotype was observed a handful of times. The V call is TRBV12-3 or TRBV12-4, the J call TRBJ2-3; D unresolved. This CDR3 is 11 amino acids long. V was clipped by 3 bases and J by 5 bases, with 3 bases between them. CDR3 bases: TGTGCCAGCAGTTTCGGAGATACGCAGTATTTT. It translates to CASSFGDTQYF.